This record looks at one T cell receptor (beta chain) sequence and its context. Its specificity is not known. These data are taken from a study of cytotoxic CD8 clonotypes in ibrutinib-treated CLL. Study in general: Of a cohort that held around 10 relapsed/refractory and some 16 treatment-naive patients, 17 to 18 were IGHV unmutated.

Trimming pared 1 base from V and 7 bases from J, leaving 7 bases between. This CDR3 has 13 residues. The germline V gene has CDR1 ENHRY and CDR2 SYGVKD. Broader study findings: Clonality went up at the time of ibrutinib response, stayed stable in sustained remission, and later dropped back toward its baseline level at progression. Exceeding age-matched healthy donors, baseline clonality also tracked the counts of circulating CD8+ T cells.

Profiled with immunoSEQ multiplex PCR; TCRdb holds only in-frame clones, not every one. The sample comprises approximately 210,000 clones, 72% of which are singletons, and over 10% rests with the top ten. The chain has TRBV10-3 and TRBJ2-2, with a possible D match to TRBD1 (6 bases). The source was PBMCs, collected after 24 months of ibrutinib treatment. This sequence originates from a human donor with chronic lymphocytic leukemia. The chain's CDR3 is CAISEYRDGELFF. Here the CDR3 DNA reads TGTGCCATCAGTGAGTACAGGGACGGGGAGCTGTTTTTT.